This T cell receptor (beta chain) appears in the sequencing data of a study of T cell responses to AZD1222 COVID-19 vaccine. Broader study findings: CD4 TCRs covered the whole spike, strongest at regions 160-218 and 743-854. When two AZD1222 doses had been given, Spike-specific TCR breadth and depth rose.

On this clone: Its antigen is still unknown.

Using immunoSEQ multiplex PCR, the repertoire was profiled, and TCRdb retains in-frame clones only, with some absent. The table has more than 95,000 clones, 90% seen once; the top ten hold less than 4.5%. Source: peripheral blood, taken on day 0 of MenACWY control vaccination. The clonotype originates from an adult in good health.

The CDR3 bases are TGTGCCAGCAGTGAAGAAACAGGGATGGGTCAGCCCCAGCATTTT. It codes for CASSEETGMGQPQHF. The chain combines TRBV2 with TRBJ1-5, with TRBD1 as a possible D gene (6 bases). Trimming shortened V by 1 base and J by 6 bases, and 13 bases separated the two germline ends. Germline V gene lookup returns CDR1 SNHLY and CDR2 FYNNEI. The CDR3 contains 15 residues.